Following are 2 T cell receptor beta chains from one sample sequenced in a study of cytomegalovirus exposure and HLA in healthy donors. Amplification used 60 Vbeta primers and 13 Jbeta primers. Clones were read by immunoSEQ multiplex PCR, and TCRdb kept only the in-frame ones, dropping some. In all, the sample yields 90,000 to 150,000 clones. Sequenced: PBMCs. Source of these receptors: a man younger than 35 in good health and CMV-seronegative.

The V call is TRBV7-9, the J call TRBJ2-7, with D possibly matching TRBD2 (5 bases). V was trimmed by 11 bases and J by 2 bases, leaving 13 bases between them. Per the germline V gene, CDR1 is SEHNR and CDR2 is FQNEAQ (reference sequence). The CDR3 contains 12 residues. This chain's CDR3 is CAQGRSTYEQYF. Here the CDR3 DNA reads TGTGCCCAAGGGAGATCCACCTACGAGCAGTACTTC.

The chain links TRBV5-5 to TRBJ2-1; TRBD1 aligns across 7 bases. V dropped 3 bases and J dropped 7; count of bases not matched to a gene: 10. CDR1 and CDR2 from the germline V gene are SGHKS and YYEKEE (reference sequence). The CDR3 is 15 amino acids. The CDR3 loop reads CASSSRQGVLNEQFF. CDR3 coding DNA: TGTGCCAGCAGCTCCCGACAGGGAGTATTGAATGAGCAGTTCTTC.